The T cell receptor (beta chain) described here comes from a study of cytomegalovirus exposure and HLA in healthy donors. At the level of the study: Early release data held tens of millions of unique TCRs from HLA-typed donors.

With respect to this clone: What it binds is not known.

Study findings and constraints: Available immune exposure information covered CMV serostatus only. A later analysis found that most CMV-associated TCR beta chains appeared HLA-restricted. A link between a missense DCLRE1C variant and TCR beta V- and J-gene trimming emerged from a later analysis.

PCR was performed using 60 Vbeta and 13 Jbeta primers. Sequenced by immunoSEQ multiplex PCR; TCRdb stores in-frame clones only, minus some. The table lists about 36,000 clones, roughly 69% of them singletons. Sample: PBMCs. The clonotype was recovered from a young man in good health and CMV-seronegative.

The CDR3: CASSSTELWGNTIYF. The CDR3 DNA sequence: TGTGCCAGCAGTTCCACAGAGCTCTGGGGAAACACCATATATTTT. The chain combines TRBV28 with TRBJ1-3, with D unclear. The CDR3 has 15 amino acids. Deletions cut 4 bases from V and 4 bases from J, with 14 bases between. The germline CDR1 and CDR2 sequences are MDHEN and SYDVKM.